These 18 T cell receptor beta chains were all obtained from the same sample, sequenced in a study of T cell responses to AZD1222 COVID-19 vaccine. Measured with immunoSEQ multiplex PCR; TCRdb has only the in-frame clones, and not every one. The data show under 60,000 clones, about 80% seen once. The material sequenced was peripheral blood, taken on day 0 of AZD1222 vaccination. The receptor source for this set is an adult in good health.

The chain joins TRBV19 to TRBJ2-7, with 9 bases lining up with TRBD1. Germline CDR1 reads LNHDA; CDR2 reads SQIVND (reference sequence). The CDR3 extends over 16 amino acids. V shed 6 bases and J 4 bases; nucleotides not matched to a gene: 13. The CDR3 region has the DNA TGTGCCAGTAGCTCTCCCAGACAGGGGGGTACTTACGAGCAGTACTTC. Protein: CASSSPRQGGTYEQYF.

The V and J genes are TRBV3-1 (or the pseudogene TRBV3-2) and TRBJ1-2, with D uncertain. V lost 4 bases and J lost 4, with 7 bases in between. Germline CDR1 is LGHDT and CDR2 is YNNKEL (reference sequence). There are 12 residues in the CDR3. CDR3 amino acids: CASSPGSYGYTF. The CDR3 bases are TGTGCCAGCAGCCCCGGGTCCTATGGCTACACCTTC.

This sequence joins TRBV24-1 and TRBJ2-3, with D perhaps being TRBD1 or TRBD2 (5 bases each). The CDR3 is made up of 14 amino acids. Germline CDR1 and CDR2: KGHDR and SFDVKD. Trimming removed 4 bases from V and 2 bases from J, with 9 bases in between. In nucleotides, the CDR3 is TGTGCCACCAGTGACTGGGACGACACAGATACGCAGTATTTT. Translating gives CATSDWDDTDTQYF.

The chain couples TRBV7-2 to TRBJ1-1; D may be TRBD1 (6 bases). CDR3 size: 14 residues. Trimming stripped 2 bases from V and 4 bases from J, with 11 bases between. CDR1 is SGHTA and CDR2 is FQGNSA in the germline V gene. CDR3 amino acids: CASSLSRGSTEAFF. The CDR3 nucleotides read TGTGCCAGCAGCTTATCAAGGGGGAGCACTGAAGCTTTCTTT.

The chain couples TRBV19 to TRBJ2-2, with TRBD1 as a possible D gene (6 bases). CDR3 size: 15 residues. Germline CDR1 and CDR2: LNHDA and SQIVND (reference sequence). V gave up 10 bases and J gave up 5 bases, with 20 bases separating them. Here the CDR3 reads CAIGGEGAGTGELFF. Written as DNA, the CDR3 is TGTGCCATTGGGGGCGAAGGGGCCGGAACCGGGGAGCTGTTTTTT.

V gene TRBV6-1 combines with J gene TRBJ1-5, with a weak D call TRBD1 (5 bases). Between the trimmed V and J ends, which lost 3 bases and 2 bases, there was a span of 17 bases. This CDR3 spans 17 amino acids. The germline gives CDR1 MNHNS, CDR2 SASEGT. The CDR3 DNA is TGTGCCAGCAGTGATCTTGATTTTATAGGGGGCAATCAGCCCCAGCATTTT. Protein product: CASSDLDFIGGNQPQHF.

The chain combines TRBV2 with TRBJ1-3, with a possible D match to TRBD1 (5 bases). Trimming took off 6 bases at V and 0 bases at J, with 12 bases between the two ends. This CDR3 region has 15 residues. The V gene's germline CDR1 is SNHLY and CDR2 FYNNEI. The CDR3 spells CASRGERLSGNTIYF. The CDR3, as DNA: TGTGCCAGCAGGGGGGAGAGACTCTCTGGAAACACCATATATTTT.

This chain links TRBV2 with TRBJ1-4; no clear D. Trimming pared 7 bases from V and 0 bases from J, leaving 9 bases between. This CDR3 has 14 amino acids. Germline V CDR1 and CDR2: SNHLY, FYNNEI. CDR3 region: CASTKTATNEKLFF. CDR3 nucleotides: TGTGCCAGCACTAAAACAGCAACTAATGAAAAACTGTTTTTT.

The J gene is TRBJ1-4, the V gene TRBV6-6, with 9 bases lining up with TRBD1. The J segment lost 5 bases and the V segment lost 5 bases, leaving 6 bases of the junction unmatched. The CDR3 length is 15 residues. The germline CDR1 and CDR2 sequences are MNHNY and SVGAGI (reference sequence). The CDR3 DNA sequence: TGTGCCAGCAGTCCCCCAACAGGGGGCAATGAAAAACTGTTTTTT. Amino acids: CASSPPTGGNEKLFF.

This clone was detected only a few times. The chain joins TRBV28 to TRBJ1-2, with unresolved D. Trimming removed 2 bases at V and 4 bases at J, with 8 bases between. This CDR3 contains 13 residues. The V gene's germline CDR1 is MDHEN and CDR2 SYDVKM. The CDR3 DNA reads as TGTGCCAGCAGTTTAGGCGTGGGCTATGGCTACACCTTC. Its protein is CASSLGVGYGYTF.

J is TRBJ2-7 and V is TRBV5-5; 8 nucleotides agree with TRBD2. Losses at the gene ends were 6 bases for V and 0 bases for J; bases not matched to a gene: 14. Germline V gives CDR1 SGHKS, CDR2 YYEKEE (reference sequence). This CDR3 region has 17 residues. CDR3 DNA sequence: TGTGCCAGCACCCTATATGGGACGAGCGGGAGCTCCTACGAGCAGTACTTC. Protein product: CASTLYGTSGSSYEQYF.

This chain links TRBV25-1 with TRBJ2-5; D remains ambiguous. V lost 4 bases to trimming and J lost 1 base, with 16 bases between them. CDR3 size: 16 residues. Germline lookup yields CDR1 MGHDK and CDR2 SYGVNS. The CDR3 coding sequence is TGTGCCAGCAGTGCTCTCGGCCTTACCCCCCAAGAGACCCAGTACTTC. It translates to CASSALGLTPQETQYF.

The chain employs TRBV5-8 and TRBJ1-5; 11 bases map to TRBD1. Per the germline V gene, CDR1 is SGHTS and CDR2 is YDEGEE. V dropped 0 bases and J dropped 1; count of bases not matched to a gene: 0. The CDR3 extends over 16 amino acids. The CDR3: CASSLGDRGSNQPQHF. The CDR3 region has the DNA TGTGCCAGCAGCTTGGGGGACAGGGGGAGCAATCAGCCCCAGCATTTT. The whole variable domain, filled in from reference TRBV5-8 and TRBJ1-5, reads EAGVTQSPTHLIKTRGQQATLRCSPISGHTSVYWYQQALGLGLQFLLWYDEGEERNRGNFPPRFSGRQFPNYSSELNVNALELEDSALYLCASSLGDRGSNQPQHFGDGTRLSIL.

This chain links TRBV4-3 with TRBJ2-3; weak D call: TRBD2 (6 bases). V was shortened by 0 bases and J by 0 bases, with 16 bases between the two germline ends. The length of the CDR3 is 18 residues. Germline V gene sequence: CDR1 LGHNA, CDR2 YSLEER. The CDR3, as DNA: TGCGCCAGCAGCCAAGATCGGGGACTCCTATCTAGCACAGATACGCAGTATTTT. Translating gives CASSQDRGLLSSTDTQYF.

The rearrangement uses TRBV12-3 or TRBV12-4 and TRBJ1-1, with D unclear. Between the trimmed V and J ends, which lost 8 bases and 1 base, there was a span of 11 bases. This CDR3 is 13 amino acids long. In DNA, the CDR3 is TGTGCCAGCTTTAAAGTGCGGAACACTGAAGCTTTCTTT. Its protein product is CASFKVRNTEAFF.

V usage is TRBV5-1 and J usage is TRBJ2-6; D call uncertain. The CDR3 consists of 15 residues. The germline V and J ends were trimmed by 4 bases and 2 bases, with 10 bases remaining between them. Germline CDR1 SGHRS, CDR2 YFSETQ. The CDR3 DNA is TGCGCCAGCAGCCCGGTGGCTACTGGGGCCAACGTCCTGACTTTC. Its protein is CASSPVATGANVLTF.

The rearrangement joins TRBV4-2 to TRBJ2-5; D might be TRBD1 (6 bases). V lost 1 base to trimming and J lost 2 bases, with 11 bases between them. The germline gives CDR1 LGHNA, CDR2 YNFKEQ. The CDR3 extends over 15 amino acids. The CDR3 coding sequence is TGTGCCAGCAGCCAAGCGGTGGACAGTCAAGAGACCCAGTACTTC. It codes for CASSQAVDSQETQYF.

V and J are TRBV7-9 and TRBJ2-5, with 10 nucleotides matching TRBD1. The germline V gene has CDR1 SEHNR and CDR2 FQNEAQ (reference sequence). CDR3 length: 15 amino acids. J lost 2 bases, V lost 1 base, and 1 base had no gene match. The DNA for the CDR3 is TGTGCCAGCAGCTTAGGGGACAGGGGACAAGAGACCCAGTACTTC. Residues: CASSLGDRGQETQYF.